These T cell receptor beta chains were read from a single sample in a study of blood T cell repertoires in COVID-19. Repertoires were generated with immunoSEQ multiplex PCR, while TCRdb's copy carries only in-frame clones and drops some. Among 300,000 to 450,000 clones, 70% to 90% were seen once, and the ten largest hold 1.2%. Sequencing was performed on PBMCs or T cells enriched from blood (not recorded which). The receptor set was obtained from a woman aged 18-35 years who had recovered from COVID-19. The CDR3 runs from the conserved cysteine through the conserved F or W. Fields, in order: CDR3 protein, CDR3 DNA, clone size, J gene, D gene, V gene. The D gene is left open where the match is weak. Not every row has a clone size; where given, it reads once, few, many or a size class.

cdr3_aa: CASSLDGGDTEAFF
cdr3_nt: TGCGCCAGCAGCTTGGACGGGGGTGACACTGAAGCTTTCTTT
clone_size: once
j_call: TRBJ1-1
d_call: .
v_call: TRBV4-3

cdr3_aa: CASSPTTGTATGYTF
cdr3_nt: TGTGCCAGCAGCCCGACGACAGGGACCGCCACGGGCTACACCTTC
clone_size: .
j_call: TRBJ1-2
d_call: TRBD1
v_call: TRBV5-4

cdr3_aa: CASSPGQGSYNEQFF
cdr3_nt: TGTGCCAGCAGTCCGGGACAGGGATCCTACAATGAGCAGTTCTTC
clone_size: .
j_call: TRBJ2-1
d_call: TRBD1
v_call: TRBV6-5

cdr3_aa: CASSLLSSYGYTF
cdr3_nt: TGTGCCAGCAGCTTATTATCCAGCTATGGCTACACCTTC
clone_size: .
j_call: TRBJ1-2
d_call: .
v_call: TRBV7-9

cdr3_aa: CASSSENQPQHF
cdr3_nt: TGTGCCAGCAGTTCTGAGAATCAGCCCCAGCATTTT
clone_size: .
j_call: TRBJ1-5
d_call: .
v_call: TRBV12-3/TRBV12-4

cdr3_aa: CASRTTVEHGYTF
cdr3_nt: TGTGCCAGTAGGACGACAGTCGAACATGGCTACACCTTC
clone_size: .
j_call: TRBJ1-2
d_call: .
v_call: TRBV19

cdr3_aa: CSVLLWTGTYGYTF
cdr3_nt: TGCAGCGTTCTTCTCTGGACAGGGACCTATGGCTACACCTTC
clone_size: .
j_call: TRBJ1-2
d_call: TRBD1
v_call: TRBV29-1

cdr3_aa: CASSPAWRQPQHF
cdr3_nt: TGTGCCAGCAGCCCCGCCTGGAGACAGCCCCAGCATTTT
clone_size: .
j_call: TRBJ1-5
d_call: .
v_call: TRBV6-5

cdr3_aa: CASTLHPNEEQYF
cdr3_nt: TGTGCCAGCACCTTGCACCCGAATGAGGAGCAGTACTTC
clone_size: once
j_call: TRBJ2-7
d_call: .
v_call: TRBV6-5

cdr3_aa: CAWSAGPDTEAFF
cdr3_nt: TGTGCCTGGAGTGCAGGTCCGGACACTGAAGCTTTCTTT
clone_size: .
j_call: TRBJ1-1
d_call: .
v_call: TRBV30

cdr3_aa: CASSTNQGARQPQHF
cdr3_nt: TGTGCCAGCAGCACAAACCAGGGGGCACGGCAGCCCCAGCATTTT
clone_size: .
j_call: TRBJ1-5
d_call: TRBD1
v_call: TRBV7-9

cdr3_aa: CASRSLSYEQYF
cdr3_nt: TGTGCCAGTAGAAGCCTGTCTTACGAGCAGTACTTC
clone_size: .
j_call: TRBJ2-7
d_call: .
v_call: TRBV19

cdr3_aa: CASSQDKWQNYGYTF
cdr3_nt: TGCGCCAGCAGCCAAGATAAGTGGCAAAACTATGGCTACACCTTC
clone_size: .
j_call: TRBJ1-2
d_call: .
v_call: TRBV4-3

cdr3_aa: CSVAGLGNEQFF
cdr3_nt: TGCAGCGTGGCAGGGTTGGGCAATGAGCAGTTCTTC
clone_size: .
j_call: TRBJ2-1
d_call: .
v_call: TRBV29-1

cdr3_aa: CASRPASTDTQYF
cdr3_nt: TGCGCCAGCAGGCCAGCGAGCACAGATACGCAGTATTTT
clone_size: .
j_call: TRBJ2-3
d_call: .
v_call: TRBV10-2